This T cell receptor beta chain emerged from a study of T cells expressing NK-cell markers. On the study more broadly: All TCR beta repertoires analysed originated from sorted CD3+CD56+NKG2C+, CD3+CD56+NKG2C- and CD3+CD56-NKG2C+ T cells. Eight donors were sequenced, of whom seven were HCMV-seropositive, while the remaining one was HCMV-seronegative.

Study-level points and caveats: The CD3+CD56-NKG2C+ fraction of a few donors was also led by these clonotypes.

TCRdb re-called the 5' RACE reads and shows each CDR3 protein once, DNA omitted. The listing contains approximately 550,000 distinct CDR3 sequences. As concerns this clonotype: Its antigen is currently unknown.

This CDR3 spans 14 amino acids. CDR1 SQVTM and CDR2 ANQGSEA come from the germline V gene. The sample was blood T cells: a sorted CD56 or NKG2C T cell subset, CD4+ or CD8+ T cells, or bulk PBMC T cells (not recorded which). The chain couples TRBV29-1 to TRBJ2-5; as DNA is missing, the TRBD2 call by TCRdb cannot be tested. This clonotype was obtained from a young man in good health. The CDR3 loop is CSVAPGRAQETQYF.